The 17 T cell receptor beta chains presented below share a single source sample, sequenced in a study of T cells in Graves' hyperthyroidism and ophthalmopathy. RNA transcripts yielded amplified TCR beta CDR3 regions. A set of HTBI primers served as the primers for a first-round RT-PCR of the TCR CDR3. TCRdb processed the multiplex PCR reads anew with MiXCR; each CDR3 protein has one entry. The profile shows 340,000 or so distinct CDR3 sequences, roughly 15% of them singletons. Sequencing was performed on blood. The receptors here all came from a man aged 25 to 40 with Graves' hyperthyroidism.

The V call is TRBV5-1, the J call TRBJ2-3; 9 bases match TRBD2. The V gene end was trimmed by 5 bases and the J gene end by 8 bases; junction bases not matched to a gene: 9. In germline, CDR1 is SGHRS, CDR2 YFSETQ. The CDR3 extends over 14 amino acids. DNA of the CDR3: TGCGCCAGCAGTTCTAGCGGGACGTGGGGTACGCAGTATTTT. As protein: CASSSSGTWGTQYF.

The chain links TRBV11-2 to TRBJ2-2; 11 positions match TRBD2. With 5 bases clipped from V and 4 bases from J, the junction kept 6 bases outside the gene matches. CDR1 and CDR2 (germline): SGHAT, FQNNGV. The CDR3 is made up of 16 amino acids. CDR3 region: CASSAPGTSGTGELFF. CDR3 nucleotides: TGTGCCAGCAGCGCCCCCGGGACTAGCGGCACCGGGGAGCTGTTTTTT.

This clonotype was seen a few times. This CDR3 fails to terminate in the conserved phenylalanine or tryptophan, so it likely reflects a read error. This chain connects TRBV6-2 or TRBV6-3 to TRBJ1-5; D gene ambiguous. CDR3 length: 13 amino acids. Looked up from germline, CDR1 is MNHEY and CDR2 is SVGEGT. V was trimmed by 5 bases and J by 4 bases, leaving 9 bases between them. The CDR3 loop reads CASSAGRNQPQHL. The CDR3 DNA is TGTGCCAGCAGTGCCGGAAGGAATCAGCCCCAGCATCTT.

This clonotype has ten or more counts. CDR3 protein: CASSPGVNTEAFF. CDR3 bases: TGTGCCAGCTCACCAGGGGTGAACACTGAAGCTTTCTTT. This chain joins TRBV18 and TRBJ1-1; D not resolved. Germline values: CDR1 KGHSH, CDR2 LQKENI. V shed 2 bases and J shed 0 bases, with 4 bases lying between them. The CDR3 runs 13 residues.

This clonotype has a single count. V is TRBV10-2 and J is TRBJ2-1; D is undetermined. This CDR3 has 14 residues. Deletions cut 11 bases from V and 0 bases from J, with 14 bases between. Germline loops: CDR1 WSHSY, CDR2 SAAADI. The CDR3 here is CAGSHSSSYNEQFF. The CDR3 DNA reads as TGCGCCGGAAGTCACTCCAGCTCCTACAATGAGCAGTTCTTC.

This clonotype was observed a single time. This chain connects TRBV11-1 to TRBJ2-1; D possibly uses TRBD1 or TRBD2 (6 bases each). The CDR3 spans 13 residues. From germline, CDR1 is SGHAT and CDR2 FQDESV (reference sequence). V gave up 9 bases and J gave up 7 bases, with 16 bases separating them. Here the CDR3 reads CASRWQGRNEQFF. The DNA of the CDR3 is TGTGCCAGTAGGTGGCAGGGGAGGAATGAGCAGTTCTTC.

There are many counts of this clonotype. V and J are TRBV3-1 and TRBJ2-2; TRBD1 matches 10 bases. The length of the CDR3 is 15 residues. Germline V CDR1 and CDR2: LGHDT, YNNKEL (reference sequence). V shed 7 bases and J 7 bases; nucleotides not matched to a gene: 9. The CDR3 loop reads CASTSRDRGGGELFF. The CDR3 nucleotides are TGTGCCAGCACCTCTCGGGACAGGGGCGGCGGGGAGCTGTTTTTT.

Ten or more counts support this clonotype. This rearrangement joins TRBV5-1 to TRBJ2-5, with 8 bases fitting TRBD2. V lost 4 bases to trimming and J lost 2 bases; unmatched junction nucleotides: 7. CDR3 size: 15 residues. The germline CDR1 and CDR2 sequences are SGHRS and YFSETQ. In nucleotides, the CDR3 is TGCGCCAGCAGCCGAGCGGGAGATATACAAGAGACCCAGTACTTC. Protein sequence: CASSRAGDIQETQYF.

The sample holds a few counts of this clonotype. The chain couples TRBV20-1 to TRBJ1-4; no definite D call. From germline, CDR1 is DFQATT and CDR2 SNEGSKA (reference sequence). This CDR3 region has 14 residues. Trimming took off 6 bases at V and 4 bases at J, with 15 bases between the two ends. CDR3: CSAHSRSRNEKLFF. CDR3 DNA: TGCAGTGCACACTCCAGGAGCCGTAATGAAAAACTGTTTTTT.

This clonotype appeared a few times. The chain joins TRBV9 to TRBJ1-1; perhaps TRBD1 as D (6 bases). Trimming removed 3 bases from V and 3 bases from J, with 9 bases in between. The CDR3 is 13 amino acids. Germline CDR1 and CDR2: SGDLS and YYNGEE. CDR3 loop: CASSEGGDTEAFF. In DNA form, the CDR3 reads TGTGCCAGCAGCGAGGGGGGGGACACTGAAGCTTTCTTT.

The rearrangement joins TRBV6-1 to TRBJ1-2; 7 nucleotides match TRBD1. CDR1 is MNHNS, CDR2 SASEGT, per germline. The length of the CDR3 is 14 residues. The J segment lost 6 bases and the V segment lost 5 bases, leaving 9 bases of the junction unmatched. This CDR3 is CASSRAGGSDGYTF. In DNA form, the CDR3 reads TGTGCCAGCAGTAGGGCAGGGGGATCGGATGGCTACACCTTC.

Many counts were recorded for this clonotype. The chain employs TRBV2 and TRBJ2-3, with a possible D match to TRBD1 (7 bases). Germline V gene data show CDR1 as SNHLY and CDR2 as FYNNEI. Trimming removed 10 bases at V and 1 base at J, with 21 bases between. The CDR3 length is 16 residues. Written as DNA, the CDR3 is TGTGCCATCCCGAGGGGGCGGGAAGGAGGCACAGATACGCAGTATTTT. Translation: CAIPRGREGGTDTQYF.

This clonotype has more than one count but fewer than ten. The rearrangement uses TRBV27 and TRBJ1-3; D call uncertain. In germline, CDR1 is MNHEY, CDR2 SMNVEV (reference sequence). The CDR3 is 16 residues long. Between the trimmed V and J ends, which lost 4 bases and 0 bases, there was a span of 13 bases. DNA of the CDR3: TGTGCCAGCAGTTCTAGTGCGGCGAGCTCTGGAAACACCATATATTTT. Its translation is CASSSSAASSGNTIYF.

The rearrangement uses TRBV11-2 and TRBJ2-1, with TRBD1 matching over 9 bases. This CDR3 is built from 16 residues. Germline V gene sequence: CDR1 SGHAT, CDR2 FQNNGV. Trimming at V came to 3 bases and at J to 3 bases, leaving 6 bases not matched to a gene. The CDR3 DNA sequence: TGTGCCAGCAGCTTGGGGACAGGGTTAAGCTACAATGAGCAGTTCTTC. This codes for CASSLGTGLSYNEQFF.

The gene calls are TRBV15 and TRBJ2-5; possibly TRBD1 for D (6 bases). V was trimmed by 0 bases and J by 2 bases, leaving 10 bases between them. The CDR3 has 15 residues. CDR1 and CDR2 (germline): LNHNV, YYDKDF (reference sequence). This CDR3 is CATSREGAQQETQYF. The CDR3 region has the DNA TGTGCCACCAGCAGAGAGGGGGCACAGCAAGAGACCCAGTACTTC.

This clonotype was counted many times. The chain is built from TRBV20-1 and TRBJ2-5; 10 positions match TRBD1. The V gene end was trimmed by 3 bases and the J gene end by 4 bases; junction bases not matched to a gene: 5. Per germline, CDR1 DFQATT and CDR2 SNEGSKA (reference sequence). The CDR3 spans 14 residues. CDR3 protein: CSARWGQGSETQYF. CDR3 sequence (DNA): TGCAGTGCTAGGTGGGGACAGGGGTCAGAGACCCAGTACTTC.

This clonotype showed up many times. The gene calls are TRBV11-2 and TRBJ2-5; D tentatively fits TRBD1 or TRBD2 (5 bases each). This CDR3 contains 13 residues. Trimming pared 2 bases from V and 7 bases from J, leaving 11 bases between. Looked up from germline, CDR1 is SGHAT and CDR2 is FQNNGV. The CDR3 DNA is TGTGCCAGCAGCTTACGGGGCGTCGGGACCCAGTACTTC. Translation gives CASSLRGVGTQYF.